This T cell receptor beta chain was sequenced during a study of regulatory dendritic cells for organ transplantation. Study overall: Regulatory dendritic cells came from monocytes given vitamin D3 and IL-10.

Profiled with immunoSEQ multiplex PCR; TCRdb holds only in-frame clones, not every one. The repertoire holds thousands of clones, with about 60% as singletons. Notes on the study in general: Considerable individual heterogeneity was seen in alloreactive memory CD8+ T cells. Regulatory dendritic cells appeared to expand memory CD8+ clones less than mature ones.

CFSE-labeled sorted T cells met regulatory or mature dendritic cells for more than four days. This clone has a single count. Antigen unknown. The sample taken for sequencing was memory CD8+ T cells from blood cultured with dendritic cells. Described subset: CD45RO+ memory T cells. This TCR derives from a human donor in good health.

The CDR3 nucleotides are TGTGCCAGCAGCTTTTCCCCGGGCGGGGGGCAAGAGACCCAGTACTTC. Translated: CASSFSPGGGQETQYF. This sequence joins TRBV7-8 and TRBJ2-5; 8 bases fit TRBD2. The CDR3 has 16 amino acids. Trimming cost V 3 bases and J 2 bases; bases outside gene matches: 8. From germline, CDR1 is SGHVS and CDR2 FQNEAQ.